This TCR beta chain derives from a study of cytomegalovirus exposure and HLA in healthy donors. PCR primers comprised 60 Vbeta and 13 Jbeta primers. Assay: immunoSEQ multiplex PCR; the TCRdb copy retains only in-frame clones and omits some. This table holds over 100,000 clones, around 73% found once. Findings of the study overall: Previous analysis showed most TCR beta V segments were productive about 90% or about 30% of the time.

About this clone itself: No antigen is known for it.

The CDR3 loop spans 14 amino acids. The chain employs TRBV21-1 and TRBJ2-7; the table's D call, TRBD1, was not checked against the DNA. TRBV21-1 is reported as a pseudogene. The TCR originated in a man aged 35 to 55 in good health and CMV-seronegative. Sequencing used PBMCs. CDR3 bases: TGTGCCAGCACCTTGACAGCGCAACCTTACGAGCAGTACTTC. This encodes CASTLTAQPYEQYF.